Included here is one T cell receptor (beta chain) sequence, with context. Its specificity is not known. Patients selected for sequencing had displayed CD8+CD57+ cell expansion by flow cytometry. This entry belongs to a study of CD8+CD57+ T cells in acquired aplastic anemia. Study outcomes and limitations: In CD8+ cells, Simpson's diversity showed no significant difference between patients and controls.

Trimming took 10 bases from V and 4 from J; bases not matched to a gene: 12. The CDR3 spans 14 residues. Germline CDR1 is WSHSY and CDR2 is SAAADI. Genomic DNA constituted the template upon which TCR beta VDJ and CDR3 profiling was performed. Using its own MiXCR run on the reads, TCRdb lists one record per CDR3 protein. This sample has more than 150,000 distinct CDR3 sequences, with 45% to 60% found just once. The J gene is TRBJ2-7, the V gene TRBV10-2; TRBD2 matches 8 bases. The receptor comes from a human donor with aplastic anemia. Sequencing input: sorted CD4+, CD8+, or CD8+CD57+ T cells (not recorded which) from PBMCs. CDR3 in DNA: TGCGCCACCACTCCGGGGGGGACGATATACGAGCAGTACTTC. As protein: CATTPGGTIYEQYF.